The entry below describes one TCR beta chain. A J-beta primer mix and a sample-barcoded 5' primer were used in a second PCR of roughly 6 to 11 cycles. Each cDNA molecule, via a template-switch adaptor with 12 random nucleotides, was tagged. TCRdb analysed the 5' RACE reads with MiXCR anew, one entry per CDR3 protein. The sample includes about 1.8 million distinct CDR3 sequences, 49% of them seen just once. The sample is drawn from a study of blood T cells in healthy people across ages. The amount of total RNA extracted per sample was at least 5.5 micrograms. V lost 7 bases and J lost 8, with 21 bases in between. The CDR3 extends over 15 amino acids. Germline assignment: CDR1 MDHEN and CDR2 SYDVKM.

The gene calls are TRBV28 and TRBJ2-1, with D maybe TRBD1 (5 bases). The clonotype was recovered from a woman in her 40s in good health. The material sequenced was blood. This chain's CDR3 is CASKVQDRGSDEQFF. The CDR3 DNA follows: TGTGCCAGCAAGGTCCAGGATAGGGGATCTGATGAGCAGTTCTTC.